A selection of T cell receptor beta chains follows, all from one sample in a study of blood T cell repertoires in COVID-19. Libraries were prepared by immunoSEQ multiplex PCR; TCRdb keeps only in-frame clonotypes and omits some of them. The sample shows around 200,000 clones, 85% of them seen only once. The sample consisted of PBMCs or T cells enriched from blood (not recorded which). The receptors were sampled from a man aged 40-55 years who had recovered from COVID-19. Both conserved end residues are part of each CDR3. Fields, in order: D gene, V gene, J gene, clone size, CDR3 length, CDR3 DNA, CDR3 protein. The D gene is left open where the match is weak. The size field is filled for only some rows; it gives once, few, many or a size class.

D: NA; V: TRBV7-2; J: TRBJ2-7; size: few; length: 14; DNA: TGTGCCAGCAGCTTATCAGGGCCCGGATACGAGCAGTACTTC; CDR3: CASSLSGPGYEQYF
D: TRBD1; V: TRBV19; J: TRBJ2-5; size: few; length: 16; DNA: TGTGCCAGTAGCACCATGGGGGCAGGGGGTAGGAAGACCCAGTACTTC; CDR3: CASSTMGAGGRKTQYF
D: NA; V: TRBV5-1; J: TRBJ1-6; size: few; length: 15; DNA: TGCGCCAGCAGCTTGGACAGCTCCTATAATTCACCCCTCCACTTT; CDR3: CASSLDSSYNSPLHF
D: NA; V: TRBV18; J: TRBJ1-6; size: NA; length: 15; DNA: TGTGCCAGCTCACCAGAGAACATCGGGAATTCACCCCTCCACTTT; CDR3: CASSPENIGNSPLHF
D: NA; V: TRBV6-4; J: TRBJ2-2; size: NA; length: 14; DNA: TGTGCCAGCAGTGACTCGAGGGAAGCCGGGGAGCTGTTTTTT; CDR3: CASSDSREAGELFF
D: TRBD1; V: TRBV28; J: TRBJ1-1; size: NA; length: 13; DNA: TGTGCCAGCAGCCCGACAGGGTCCACTGAAGCTTTCTTT; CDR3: CASSPTGSTEAFF
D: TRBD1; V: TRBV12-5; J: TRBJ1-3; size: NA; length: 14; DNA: TGTGCTAGTGGTTTGACGGACAGGGGAAACACCATATATTTT; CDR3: CASGLTDRGNTIYF
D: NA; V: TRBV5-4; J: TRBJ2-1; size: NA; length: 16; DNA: TGTGCCAGCAGCCCCCGGTCCGGACACTCGTACAATGAGCAGTTCTTC; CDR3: CASSPRSGHSYNEQFF
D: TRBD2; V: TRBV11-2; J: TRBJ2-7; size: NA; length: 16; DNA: TGTGCCAGCAGCTTGTTTTCAATAGCGGGAGGTTACGAGCAGTACTTC; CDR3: CASSLFSIAGGYEQYF
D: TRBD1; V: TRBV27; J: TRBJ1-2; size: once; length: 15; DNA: TGTGCCAGCAGACCGGGACAGGGAGGCGGCTATGGCTACACCTTC; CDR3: CASRPGQGGGYGYTF
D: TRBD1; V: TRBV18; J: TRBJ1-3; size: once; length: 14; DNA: TGTGCCAGCTCACCTGGACAGGGAGGAAACACCATATATTTT; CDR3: CASSPGQGGNTIYF
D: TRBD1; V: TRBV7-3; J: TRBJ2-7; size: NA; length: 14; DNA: TGTGCCAGCAGTTCCTCCCAGGGGGCTTACGAGCAGTACTTC; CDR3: CASSSSQGAYEQYF
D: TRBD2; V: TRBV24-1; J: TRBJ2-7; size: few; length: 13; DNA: TGTGCCACCAGTGATTTTAGCGGGGCCACACAGTACTTC; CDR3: CATSDFSGATQYF
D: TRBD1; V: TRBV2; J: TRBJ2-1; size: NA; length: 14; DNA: TGTGCCAGCTCTAGAGGGACAGGGGGGAATGAGCAGTTCTTC; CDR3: CASSRGTGGNEQFF
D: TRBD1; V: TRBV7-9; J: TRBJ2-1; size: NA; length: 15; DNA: TGTGCCAGCAGCCTGGGACAGGGCTCCTACAATGAGCAGTTCTTC; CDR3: CASSLGQGSYNEQFF
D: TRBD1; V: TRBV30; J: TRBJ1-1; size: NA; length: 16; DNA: TGTGCTTCCGCAGAACCAGGGGGCTTCCCGAACACTGAAGCTTTCTTT; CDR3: CASAEPGGFPNTEAFF
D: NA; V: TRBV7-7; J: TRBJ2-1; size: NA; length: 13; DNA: TGTGCTAGCAGCTTTCGGGCGGGCAATGAGCAGTTCTTC; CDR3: CASSFRAGNEQFF
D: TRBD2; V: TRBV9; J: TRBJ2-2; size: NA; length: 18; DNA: TGTGCCAGCAGCGTAGGTAGGACTAGCGGGCGGGGCACCGGGGAGCTGTTTTTT; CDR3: CASSVGRTSGRGTGELFF
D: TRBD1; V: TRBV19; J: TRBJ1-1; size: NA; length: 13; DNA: TGTGCCAGTAGATTTCGTGGACAGGGGCCGGCTTTCTTT; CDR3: CASRFRGQGPAFF
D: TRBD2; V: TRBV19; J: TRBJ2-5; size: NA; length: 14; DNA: TGTGCCAGTAGTTTTCTAGCGGGAGAAGAGACCCAGTACTTC; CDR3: CASSFLAGEETQYF
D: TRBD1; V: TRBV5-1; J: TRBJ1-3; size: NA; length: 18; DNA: TGCGCCAGCAGCTTGGTCGGACAGGGGGCCGGGACTGGAAACACCATATATTTT; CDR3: CASSLVGQGAGTGNTIYF
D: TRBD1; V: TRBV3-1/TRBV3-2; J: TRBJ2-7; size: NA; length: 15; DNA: TGTGCCAGCAGCCAAGATCCGGGACAGGCCTACGAGCAGTACTTC; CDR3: CASSQDPGQAYEQYF
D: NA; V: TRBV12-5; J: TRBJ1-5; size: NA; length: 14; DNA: TGTGCTAGTGGTTCGAGACAGCCCAATCAGCCCCAGCATTTT; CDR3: CASGSRQPNQPQHF
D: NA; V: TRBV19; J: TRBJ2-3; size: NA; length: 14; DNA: TGTGCCAGTAGTAGCCGGGAGACTCTACATACGCAGTATTTT; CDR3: CASSSRETLHTQYF
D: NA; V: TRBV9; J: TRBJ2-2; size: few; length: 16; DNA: TGTGCCAGCAGCGTATCTCGGCGGGACGACACCGGGGAGCTGTTTTTT; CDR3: CASSVSRRDDTGELFF
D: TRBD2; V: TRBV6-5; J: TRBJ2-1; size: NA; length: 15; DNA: TGTGCCAGCAGTCTCCAAGCCGGGACTAGCAGTGAGCAGTTCTTC; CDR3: CASSLQAGTSSEQFF
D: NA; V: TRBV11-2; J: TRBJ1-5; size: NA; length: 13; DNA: TGTGCCAGCAGCTTAGCAGACAGGCAGCCCCAGCATTTT; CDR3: CASSLADRQPQHF
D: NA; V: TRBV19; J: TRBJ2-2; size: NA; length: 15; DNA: TGTGCCAGTAGTCGATCGGGACTCCCCACCGGGGAGCTGTTTTTT; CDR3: CASSRSGLPTGELFF
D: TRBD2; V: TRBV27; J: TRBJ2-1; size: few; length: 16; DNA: TGTGCCAGCAGTTTATGGGGGGAGGGGCTCTACAATGAGCAGTTCTTC; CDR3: CASSLWGEGLYNEQFF
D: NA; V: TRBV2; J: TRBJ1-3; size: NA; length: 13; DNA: TGTGCCAGCAGTGGTATCTCTGGAAACACCATATATTTT; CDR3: CASSGISGNTIYF
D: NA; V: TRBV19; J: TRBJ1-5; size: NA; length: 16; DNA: TGTGCCAGTAGTATTTTGGCAGTATATAGCAATCAGCCCCAGCATTTT; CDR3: CASSILAVYSNQPQHF
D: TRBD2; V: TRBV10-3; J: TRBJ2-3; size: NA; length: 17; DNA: TGTGCCATCAGTGCCTCAGTAGCGGGAGGGCCCGTTGATACGCAGTATTTT; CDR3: CAISASVAGGPVDTQYF
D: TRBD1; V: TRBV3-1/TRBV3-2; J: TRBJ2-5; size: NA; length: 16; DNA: TGTGCCAGCAGCCCCGACAGGGGGCGGCTACAAGAGACCCAGTACTTC; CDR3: CASSPDRGRLQETQYF
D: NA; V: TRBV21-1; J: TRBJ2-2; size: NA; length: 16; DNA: TGTGCCAGCAGCGAAGACTACAGGAAAACCACCGGGGAGCTGTTTTTT; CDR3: CASSEDYRKTTGELFF
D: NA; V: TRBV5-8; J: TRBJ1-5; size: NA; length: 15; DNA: TGTGCCAGCAGCTTGCGGGGGGCTTACAATCAGCCCCAGCATTTT; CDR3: CASSLRGAYNQPQHF
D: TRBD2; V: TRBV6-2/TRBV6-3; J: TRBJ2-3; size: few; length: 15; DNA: TGTGCCAGCAGCGGCGGACTAGCTGAGACAGATACGCAGTATTTT; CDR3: CASSGGLAETDTQYF
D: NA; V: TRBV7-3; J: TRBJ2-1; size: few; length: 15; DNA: TGTGCCAGCAGCTTAAGACACGGGACCTACAATGAGCAGTTCTTC; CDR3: CASSLRHGTYNEQFF
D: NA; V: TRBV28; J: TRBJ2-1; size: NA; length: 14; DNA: TGTGCCAGCAGTTATCTGGGGGCACACAATGAGCAGTTCTTC; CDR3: CASSYLGAHNEQFF
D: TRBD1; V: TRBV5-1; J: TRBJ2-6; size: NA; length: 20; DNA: TGCGCCAGCAGCGGGACCGGGACAGGGGCCGCCTGGTCTGGGGCCAACGTCCTGACTTTC; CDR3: CASSGTGTGAAWSGANVLTF